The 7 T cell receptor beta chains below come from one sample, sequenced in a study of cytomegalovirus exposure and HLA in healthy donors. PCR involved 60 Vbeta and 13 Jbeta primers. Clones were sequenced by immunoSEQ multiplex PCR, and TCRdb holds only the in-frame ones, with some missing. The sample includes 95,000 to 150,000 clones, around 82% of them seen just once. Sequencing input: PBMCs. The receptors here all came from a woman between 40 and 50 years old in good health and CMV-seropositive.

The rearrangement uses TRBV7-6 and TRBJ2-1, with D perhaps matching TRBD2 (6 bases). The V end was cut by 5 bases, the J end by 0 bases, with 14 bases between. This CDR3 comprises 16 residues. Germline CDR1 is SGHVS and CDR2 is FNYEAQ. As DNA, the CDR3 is TGTGCCAGCAGCCTGGGATCGCGGGGCTCCTACAATGAGCAGTTCTTC. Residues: CASSLGSRGSYNEQFF.

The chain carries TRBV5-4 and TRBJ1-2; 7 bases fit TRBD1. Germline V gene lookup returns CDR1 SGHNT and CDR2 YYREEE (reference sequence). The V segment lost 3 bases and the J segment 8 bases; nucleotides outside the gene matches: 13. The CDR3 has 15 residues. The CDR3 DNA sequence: TGTGCCAGCAGCTCGGGACAGCCAAGCCCAAAAGGCTACACCTTC. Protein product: CASSSGQPSPKGYTF.

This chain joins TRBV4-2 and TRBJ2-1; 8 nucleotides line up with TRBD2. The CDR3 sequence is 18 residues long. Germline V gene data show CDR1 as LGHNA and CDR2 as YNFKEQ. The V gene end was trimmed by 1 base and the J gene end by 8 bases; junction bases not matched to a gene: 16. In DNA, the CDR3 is TGTGCCAGCAGCCAAGTTTTGGGCGGGAGGACGATGGGGGATGAGCAGTTCTTC. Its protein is CASSQVLGGRTMGDEQFF.

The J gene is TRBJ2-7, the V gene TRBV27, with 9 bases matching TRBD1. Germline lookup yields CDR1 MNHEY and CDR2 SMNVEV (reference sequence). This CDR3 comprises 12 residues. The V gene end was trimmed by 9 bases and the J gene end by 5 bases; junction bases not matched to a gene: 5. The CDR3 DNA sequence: TGTGCCAGTGGGACAGGGAATCACGAGCAGTACTTC. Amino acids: CASGTGNHEQYF.

CDR3 nucleotides: TGTGCCACCAGTAAGAGGGAGAGCTCCTACGAGCAGTACTTC. Translated: CATSKRESSYEQYF. The chain recombines TRBV15 with TRBJ2-7, with D perhaps matching TRBD2 (5 bases). Germline CDR1 and CDR2: LNHNV and YYDKDF (reference sequence). With 6 bases removed from V and 0 bases from J, the gap between germline ends came to 12 bases. CDR3 length equals 14 residues.

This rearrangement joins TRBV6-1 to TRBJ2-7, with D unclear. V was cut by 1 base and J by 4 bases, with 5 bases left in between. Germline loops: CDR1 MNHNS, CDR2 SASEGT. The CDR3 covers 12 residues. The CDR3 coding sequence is TGTGCCAGCAGTGAAGTACAGTACGAGCAGTACTTC. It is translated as CASSEVQYEQYF.

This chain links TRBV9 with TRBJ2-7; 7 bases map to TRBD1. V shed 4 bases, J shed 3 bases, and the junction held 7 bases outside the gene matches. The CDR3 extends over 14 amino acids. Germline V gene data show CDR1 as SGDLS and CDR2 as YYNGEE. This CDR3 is CASSRRDSVYEQYF. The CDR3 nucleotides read TGTGCCAGCAGCCGCCGGGACAGTGTCTACGAGCAGTACTTC.